Presented here are 3 T cell receptor beta chains from one specimen sequenced in a study of blood T cell repertoires in COVID-19. The method was immunoSEQ multiplex PCR; TCRdb's version includes in-frame clones alone and lacks a portion of them. In the table there are some 180,000 clones, approximately 87% of which are singletons. The sequenced sample consisted of peripheral blood. These receptors were obtained from a man between 65 and 79 years old with active or convalescent COVID-19.

This clone was recorded once. This rearrangement joins TRBV5-1 to TRBJ1-1; TRBD1 might be the D (5 bases). Germline lookup yields CDR1 SGHRS and CDR2 YFSETQ. Trimming removed 4 bases from V and 5 bases from J, with 15 bases in between. This CDR3 contains 14 residues. The CDR3 region has the DNA TGCGCCAGCAGCCCCGGGGCCGGGGGGACTGAAGCTTTCTTT. Protein: CASSPGAGGTEAFF.

The J gene is TRBJ2-5, the V gene TRBV12-3 or TRBV12-4; D is undetermined. V gave up 6 bases and J gave up 1 base, with 3 bases separating them. The CDR3 has 11 amino acids. DNA for the CDR3: TGTGCCAGCAGCCTCCAAGAGACCCAGTACTTC. Its translation: CASSLQETQYF.

This rearrangement joins TRBV12-5 to TRBJ1-2; D ambiguous. This CDR3 region has 13 residues. Germline assignment: CDR1 LGHNT and CDR2 FRNRAP. Trimming stripped 3 bases from V and 4 bases from J, with 9 bases between. CDR3 nucleotide sequence: TGTGCTAGTGGTTTACTGGGCCCCTATGGCTACACCTTC. This translates into CASGLLGPYGYTF.